This TCR beta chain was recorded in a study of blood T cell repertoires in COVID-19 (dated by TCRdb to 2018 to 2020). As for the study more broadly: Collaborator samples came from the United States, Italy and Spain and covered acute and convalescent phases of COVID-19. Where available, HLA class I and class II types were obtained from metadata supplied by the sample provider rather than from assay-based typing. The sample metadata nearly always contained a de-identified subject ID, COVID-19 status, age in years and sex. Samples came from the ongoing ImmuneRACE study (first 160 participants) plus 1,254 subjects from 6 global collaborators. The dataset comprised deeply sampled blood TCRbeta repertoires from subjects exposed to, actively infected with, or recovered from COVID-19. The repertoires were released in a freely available public database meant as a resource for research on the immune response to SARS-CoV-2. The material from the prospective study consisted of cDNA or gDNA derived from T cells, B-cell-depleted T cells, or PBMCs. The study at large found these results: The quantity of clinical and demographic metadata differed by source and by participant and was supplied without curation.

The V end gives up 5 bases and the J end 4 bases, leaving 12 bases in the junction not matched to a gene. The CDR3 numbers 16 residues from cysteine through phenylalanine. Only CDR3 DNA is held: 48 bases, read in frame from base 1. CDR1 and CDR2 were assigned from the germline V gene (reference sequence) as SEHNR and FQNEAQ. Collaborating institutions collected whole blood in K2EDTA tubes following their own protocols. Collaborator samples were shipped for TCRbeta analysis as frozen whole blood, isolated PBMCs, or DNA extracted from either sample type. In regard to this clone: Its antigen is currently not known. No much larger clonotype is one base removed from it; base qualities were not supplied.

TCRbeta CDR3 regions were amplified from genomic DNA by means of the immunoSEQ Assay, a bias-controlled multiplex PCR. The authors processed their data as follows. The number of nucleated cells in each sample was estimated from the amplification of reference gene primers within the assay. To quantify the absolute abundance of each unique TCRbeta CDR3 rearrangement, sequence reads were collapsed and filtered. For each sample, productive Simpson clonality was calculated by taking the square root of Simpson's diversity index across productive rearrangements. TCRdb provides this immuneACCESS table in a form limited to in-frame rearrangements. Some clones are lacking; in checked studies, under half of them reflect an unresolved V gene, and why the rest are absent is not known. That table is the source of V, J and clone size, and D and trimming were worked out from the DNA. Here the sample has roughly 47,000 clones; about 90% occur a single time. 7% to 9% of the sample is in the top ten clones.

Sequenced input: peripheral blood. The TCR comes from a middle-aged man with acute or convalescent COVID-19. The receptor chain draws on TRBV7-9 and TRBJ1-1, and 8 bases in between align with TRBD1. The DNA sequence is TGTGCCAGCAGCCCGTCAGGCAGGGGGCAAGGCACTGAAGCTTTCTTT. Translated, it gives CASSPSGRGQGTEAFF.